One TCR beta chain is described in this entry. Antigen: not known. Possible read error: a much larger clone is one base away. The data were obtained in a study of metastatic and nonmetastatic thyroid tumors. About the research overall: Repertoire comparisons spanned blood and tumor or nodule tissue from malignant and benign thyroid patients.

TCRdb re-called the PCR reads via MiXCR. This table has fewer than 35,000 clones, approximately 31% appearing once. The CDR3 is 14 amino acids. Per germline, CDR1 DFQATT and CDR2 SNEGSKA (reference sequence). Not a single patient had been given any form of treatment at any point before undergoing thyroid surgery. Whole-study results and caveats: Malignant thyroid tumors reportedly exceeded benign nodules significantly in TCR beta diversity, with the difference appearing in blood and tumor.

The sequenced sample consisted of blood. The rearrangement uses TRBV20-1 and TRBJ2-5; 12 positions match TRBD1. The sequence was obtained from a female donor with papillary thyroid cancer or a benign thyroid nodule (not recorded which). Some clones in this sample may be carry-over from other donors' samples. CDR3 loop: CSAIRDRGQENQYF. CDR3 DNA: TGCAGTGCTATCCGGGACAGGGGGCAGGAGAACCAGTACTTC.